These 5 T cell receptor beta chains were sequenced from one sample in a study of CD8 T cells in Susac syndrome. Random hexamers were used to reverse transcribe the RNA input (roughly 0.5 to 1 ug). TCRdb reprocessed the immunoSEQ multiplex PCR reads with MiXCR, giving one entry per CDR3 protein. The sample has roughly 400,000 distinct CDR3 sequences; approximately 85% are singletons. Material: CD8+ T cells from PBMCs. All receptors come from a human donor with multiple sclerosis.

The chain has TRBV5-6 and TRBJ1-1; D is perhaps TRBD1 (6 bases). From germline, CDR1 is SGHDT and CDR2 YYEEEE. V shed 4 bases and J shed 1 base, with 14 bases lying between them. This CDR3 comprises 15 residues. This CDR3 reads CASSMTTGWNTEAFF. The CDR3 nucleotides are TGTGCCAGCAGCATGACGACAGGATGGAACACTGAAGCTTTCTTT.

The CDR3 spells CASSRDRNYEQYF. The CDR3 nucleotides are TGCGCCAGCAGCCGGGACAGAAATTACGAGCAGTACTTC. The V gene is TRBV5-1, the J gene TRBJ2-7; 7 nucleotides match TRBD1. This CDR3 has 13 residues. Unmatched junction bases numbered 5, after V lost 4 bases and J lost 4 bases. Germline CDR1 is SGHRS and CDR2 is YFSETQ. Full variable domain (rest looked up from reference TRBV5-1 and TRBJ2-7): KAGVTQTPRYLIKTRGQQVTLSCSPISGHRSVSWYQQTPGQGLQFLFEYFSETQRNKGNFPGRFSGRQFSNSRSEMNVSTLELGDSALYLCASSRDRNYEQYFGPGTRLTVT.

The chain uses TRBV4-1 and TRBJ2-3; possible D gene TRBD2, 7 bases. The CDR3 is 14 amino acids. V shed 1 base and J shed 7 bases, with 12 bases lying between them. Germline V lookup: CDR1 MGHRA, CDR2 YSYEKL. The CDR3 spells CASSQGGGANTQYF. In DNA, the CDR3 is TGCGCCAGCAGCCAAGGTGGGGGGGCCAATACGCAGTATTTT.

The CDR3 region has the DNA TGTGCCAGCAGTCCTCGGGACTGGGCCTACGAGCAGTACTTC. It codes for CASSPRDWAYEQYF. The genes are TRBV27 and TRBJ2-7; TRBD2 might be the D (6 bases). The V gene's germline CDR1 is MNHEY and CDR2 SMNVEV (reference sequence). Trimming took off 5 bases at V and 2 bases at J, with 13 bases between the two ends. The CDR3 totals 14 residues.

This clonotype is a singleton in its sample. J is TRBJ2-1 and V is TRBV6-5; D remains ambiguous. The CDR3 sequence is 13 residues long. The V gene's germline CDR1 is MNHEY and CDR2 SVGAGI. Trimming shortened V by 5 bases and J by 10 bases, and 15 bases separated the two germline ends. In nucleotides, the CDR3 is TGTGCCAGCAGTCCTCATGGTAGAATAGAGCAGTTCTTC. It encodes CASSPHGRIEQFF.